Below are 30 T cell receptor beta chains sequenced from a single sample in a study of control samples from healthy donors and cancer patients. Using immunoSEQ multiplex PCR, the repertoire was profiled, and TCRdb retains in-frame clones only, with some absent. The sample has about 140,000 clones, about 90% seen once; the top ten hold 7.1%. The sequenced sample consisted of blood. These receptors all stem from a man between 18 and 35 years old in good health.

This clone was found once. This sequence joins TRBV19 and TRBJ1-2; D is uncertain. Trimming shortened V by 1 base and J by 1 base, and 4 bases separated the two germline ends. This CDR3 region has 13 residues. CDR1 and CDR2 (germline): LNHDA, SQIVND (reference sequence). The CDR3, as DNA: TGTGCCAGTAGTATAGGACATAACTATGGCTACACCTTC. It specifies CASSIGHNYGYTF. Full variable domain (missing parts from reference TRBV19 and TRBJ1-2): DGGITQSPKYLFRKEGQNVTLSCEQNLNHDAMYWYRQDPGQGLRLIYYSQIVNDFQKGDIAEGYSVSREKKESFPLTVTSAQKNPTAFYLCASSIGHNYGYTFGSGTRLTVV.

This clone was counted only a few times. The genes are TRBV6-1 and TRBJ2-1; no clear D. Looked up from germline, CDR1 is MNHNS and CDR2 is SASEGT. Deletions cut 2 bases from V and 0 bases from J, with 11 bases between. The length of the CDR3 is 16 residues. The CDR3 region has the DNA TGTGCCAGCAGTGAACTGGGTCATCGCTCCTACAATGAGCAGTTCTTC. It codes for CASSELGHRSYNEQFF.

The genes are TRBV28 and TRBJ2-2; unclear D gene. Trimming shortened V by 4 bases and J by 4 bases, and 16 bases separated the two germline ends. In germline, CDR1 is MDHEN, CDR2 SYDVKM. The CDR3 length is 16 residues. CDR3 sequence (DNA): TGTGCCAGCAGTTCCCGCGTAGGTCCGGGCACCGGGGAGCTGTTTTTT. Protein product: CASSSRVGPGTGELFF.

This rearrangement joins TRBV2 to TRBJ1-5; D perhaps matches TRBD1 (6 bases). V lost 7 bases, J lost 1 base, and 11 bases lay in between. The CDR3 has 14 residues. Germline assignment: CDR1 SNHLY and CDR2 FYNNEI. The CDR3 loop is CASKGQESNQPQHF. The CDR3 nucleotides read TGTGCCAGCAAGGGACAAGAAAGCAATCAGCCCCAGCATTTT.

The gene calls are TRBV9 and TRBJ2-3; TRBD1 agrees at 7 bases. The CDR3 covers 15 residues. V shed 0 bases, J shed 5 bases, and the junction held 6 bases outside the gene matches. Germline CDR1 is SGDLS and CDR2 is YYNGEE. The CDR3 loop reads CASSVEGTGEDTQYF. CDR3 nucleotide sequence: TGTGCCAGCAGCGTAGAGGGCACAGGGGAAGATACGCAGTATTTT.

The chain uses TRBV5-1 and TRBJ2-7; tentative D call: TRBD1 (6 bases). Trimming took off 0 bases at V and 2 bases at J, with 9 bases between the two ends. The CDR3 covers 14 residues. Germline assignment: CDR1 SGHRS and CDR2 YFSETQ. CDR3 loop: CASSLGTATYEQYF. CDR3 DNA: TGCGCCAGCAGCTTGGGGACAGCCACCTACGAGCAGTACTTC.

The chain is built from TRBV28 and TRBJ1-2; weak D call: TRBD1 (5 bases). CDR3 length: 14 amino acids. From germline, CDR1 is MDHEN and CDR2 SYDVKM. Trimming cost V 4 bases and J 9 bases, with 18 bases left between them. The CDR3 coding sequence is TGTGCCAGCAGTTCTCCCCCAGGGCGTCGGCGCTACACCTTC. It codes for CASSSPPGRRRYTF.

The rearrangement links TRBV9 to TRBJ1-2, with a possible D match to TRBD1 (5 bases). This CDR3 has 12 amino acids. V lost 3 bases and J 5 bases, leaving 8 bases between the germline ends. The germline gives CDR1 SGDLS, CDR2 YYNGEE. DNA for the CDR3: TGTGCCAGCAGCGCTCAGGGATATGGCTACACCTTC. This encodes CASSAQGYGYTF.

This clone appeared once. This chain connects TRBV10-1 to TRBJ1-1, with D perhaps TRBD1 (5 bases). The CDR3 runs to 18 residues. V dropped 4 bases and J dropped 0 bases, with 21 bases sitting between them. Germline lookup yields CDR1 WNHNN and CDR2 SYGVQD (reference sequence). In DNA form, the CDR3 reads TGCGCCAGCAGTGGTTCCGGGACGGTGGGTCCTATGAACACTGAAGCTTTCTTT. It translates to CASSGSGTVGPMNTEAFF.

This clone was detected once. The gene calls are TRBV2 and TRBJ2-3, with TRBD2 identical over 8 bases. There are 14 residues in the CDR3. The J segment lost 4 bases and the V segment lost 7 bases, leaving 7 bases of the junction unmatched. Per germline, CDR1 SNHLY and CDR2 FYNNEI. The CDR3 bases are TGTGCCAGCACTCGGGGACTAGAGTCAGATACGCAGTATTTT. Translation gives CASTRGLESDTQYF.

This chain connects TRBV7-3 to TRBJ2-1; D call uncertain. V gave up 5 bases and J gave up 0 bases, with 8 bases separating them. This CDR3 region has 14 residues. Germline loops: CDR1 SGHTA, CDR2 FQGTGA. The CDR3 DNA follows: TGTGCCAGCAGCCCCCCGGGCTCCTACAATGAGCAGTTCTTC. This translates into CASSPPGSYNEQFF.

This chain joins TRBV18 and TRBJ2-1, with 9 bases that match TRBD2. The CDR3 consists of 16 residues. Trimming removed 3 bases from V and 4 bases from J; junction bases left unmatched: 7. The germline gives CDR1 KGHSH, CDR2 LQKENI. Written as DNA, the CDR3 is TGTGCCAGCTCACCTGAATCTAGCGGGGTGTACAATGAGCAGTTCTTC. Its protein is CASSPESSGVYNEQFF. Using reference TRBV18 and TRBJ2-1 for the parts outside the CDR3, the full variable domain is NAGVMQNPRHLVRRRGQEARLRCSPMKGHSHVYWYRQLPEEGLKFMVYLQKENIIDESGMPKERFSAEFPKEGPSILRIQQVVRGDSAAYFCASSPESSGVYNEQFFGPGTRLTVL.

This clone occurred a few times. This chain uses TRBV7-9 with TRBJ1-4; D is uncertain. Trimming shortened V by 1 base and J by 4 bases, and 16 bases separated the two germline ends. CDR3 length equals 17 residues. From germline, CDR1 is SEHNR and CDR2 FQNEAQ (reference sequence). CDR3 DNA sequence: TGTGCCAGCAGCTTAGGGCTATCGCCAGCTTATAATGAAAAACTGTTTTTT. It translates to CASSLGLSPAYNEKLFF.

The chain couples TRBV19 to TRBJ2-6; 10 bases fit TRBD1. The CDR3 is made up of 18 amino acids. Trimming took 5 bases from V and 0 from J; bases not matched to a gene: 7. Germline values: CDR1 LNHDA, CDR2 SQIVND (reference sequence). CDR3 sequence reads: CASSLGTGASSGANVLTF. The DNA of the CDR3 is TGTGCCAGTAGTCTCGGGACAGGGGCGAGCTCTGGGGCCAACGTCCTGACTTTC.

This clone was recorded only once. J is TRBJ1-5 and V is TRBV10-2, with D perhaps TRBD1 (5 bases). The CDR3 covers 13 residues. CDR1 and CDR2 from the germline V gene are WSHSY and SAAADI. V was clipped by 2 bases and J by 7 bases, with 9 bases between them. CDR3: CASSEGGWQPQHF. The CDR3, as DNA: TGCGCCAGCAGTGAGGGGGGTTGGCAGCCCCAGCATTTT.

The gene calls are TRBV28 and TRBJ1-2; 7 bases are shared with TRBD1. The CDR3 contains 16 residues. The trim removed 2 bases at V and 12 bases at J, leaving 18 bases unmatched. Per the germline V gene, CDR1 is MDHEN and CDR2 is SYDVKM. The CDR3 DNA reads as TGTGCCAGCAGTTTAAGGGAGGGGACAGCGTTCTCCGGGAACACCTTC. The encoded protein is CASSLREGTAFSGNTF.

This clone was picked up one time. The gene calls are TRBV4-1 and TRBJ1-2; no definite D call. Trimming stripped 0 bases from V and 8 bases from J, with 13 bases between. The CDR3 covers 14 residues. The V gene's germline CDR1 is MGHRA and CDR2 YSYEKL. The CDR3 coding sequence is TGCGCCAGCAGCCAAGAGAAGGGCCCGAGGGGCTACACCTTC. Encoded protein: CASSQEKGPRGYTF.

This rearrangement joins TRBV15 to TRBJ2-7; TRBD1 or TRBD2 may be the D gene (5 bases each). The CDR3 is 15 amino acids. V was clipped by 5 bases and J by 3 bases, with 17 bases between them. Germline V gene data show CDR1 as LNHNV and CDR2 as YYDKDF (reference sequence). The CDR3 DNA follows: TGTGCCACCAGCCCCCGGGACGCGAGTATCTACGAGCAGTACTTC. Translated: CATSPRDASIYEQYF.

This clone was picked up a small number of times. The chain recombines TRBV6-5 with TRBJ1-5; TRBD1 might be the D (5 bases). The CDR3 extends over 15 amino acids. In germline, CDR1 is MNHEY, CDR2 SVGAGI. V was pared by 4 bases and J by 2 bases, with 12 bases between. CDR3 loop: CASSSKGIGNQPQHF. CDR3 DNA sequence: TGTGCCAGCAGTTCCAAGGGGATCGGCAATCAGCCCCAGCATTTT.

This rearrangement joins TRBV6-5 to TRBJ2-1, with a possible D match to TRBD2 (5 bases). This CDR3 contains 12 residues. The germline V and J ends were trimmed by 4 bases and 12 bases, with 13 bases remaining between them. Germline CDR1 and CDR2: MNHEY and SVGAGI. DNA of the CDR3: TGTGCCAGCAGTTCCGAGGCGAGCGGGCAGTTCTTC. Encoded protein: CASSSEASGQFF.

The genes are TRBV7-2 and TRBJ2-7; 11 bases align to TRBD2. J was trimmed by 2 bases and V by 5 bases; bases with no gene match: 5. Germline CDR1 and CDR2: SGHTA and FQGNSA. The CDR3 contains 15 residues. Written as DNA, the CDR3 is TGTGCCAGCAGCCTACTAGCGGGGGCCGCCTACGAGCAGTACTTC. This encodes CASSLLAGAAYEQYF.

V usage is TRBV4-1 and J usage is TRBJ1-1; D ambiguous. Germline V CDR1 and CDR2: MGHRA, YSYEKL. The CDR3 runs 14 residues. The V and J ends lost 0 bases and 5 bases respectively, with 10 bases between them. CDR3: CASSQDNRGTEAFF. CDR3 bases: TGCGCCAGCAGCCAAGATAACCGCGGGACTGAAGCTTTCTTT.

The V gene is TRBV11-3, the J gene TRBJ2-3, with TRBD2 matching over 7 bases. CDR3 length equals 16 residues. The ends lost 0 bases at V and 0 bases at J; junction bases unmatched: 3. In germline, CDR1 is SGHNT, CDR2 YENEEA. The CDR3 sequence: CASSLDFGRSTDTQYF. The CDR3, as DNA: TGTGCCAGCAGCTTAGATTTCGGGAGGAGCACAGATACGCAGTATTTT.

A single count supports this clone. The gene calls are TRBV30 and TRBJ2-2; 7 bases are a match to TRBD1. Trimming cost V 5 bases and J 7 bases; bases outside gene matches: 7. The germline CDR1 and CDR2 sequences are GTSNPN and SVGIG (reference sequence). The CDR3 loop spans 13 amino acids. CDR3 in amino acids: CAWSGTVSGELFF. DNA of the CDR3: TGTGCCTGGTCCGGGACAGTTAGCGGGGAGCTGTTTTTT.

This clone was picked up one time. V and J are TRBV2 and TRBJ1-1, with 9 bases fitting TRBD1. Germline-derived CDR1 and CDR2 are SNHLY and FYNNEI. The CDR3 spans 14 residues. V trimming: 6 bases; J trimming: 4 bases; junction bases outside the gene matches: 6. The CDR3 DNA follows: TGTGCCAGCAGCCGACAGGGGGTGAGCACTGAAGCTTTCTTT. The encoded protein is CASSRQGVSTEAFF. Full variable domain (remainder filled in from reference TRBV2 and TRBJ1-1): EPEVTQTPSHQVTQMGQEVILRCVPISNHLYFYWYRQILGQKVEFLVSFYNNEISEKSEIFDDQFSVERPDGSNFTLKIRSTKLEDSAMYFCASSRQGVSTEAFFGQGTRLTVV.

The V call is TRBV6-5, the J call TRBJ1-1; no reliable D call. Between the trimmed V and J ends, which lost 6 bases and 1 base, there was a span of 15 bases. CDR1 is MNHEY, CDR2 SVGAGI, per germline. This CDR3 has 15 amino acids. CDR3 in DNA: TGTGCCAGCAGCCGCCCAGGAGTCGCGAACACTGAAGCTTTCTTT. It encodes CASSRPGVANTEAFF.

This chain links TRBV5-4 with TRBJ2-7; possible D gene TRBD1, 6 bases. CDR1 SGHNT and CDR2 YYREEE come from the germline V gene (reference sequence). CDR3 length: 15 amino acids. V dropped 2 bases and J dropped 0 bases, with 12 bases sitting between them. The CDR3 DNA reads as TGTGCCAGCAGCTTAGGGGGTGGAAGCTCCTACGAGCAGTACTTC. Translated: CASSLGGGSSYEQYF.

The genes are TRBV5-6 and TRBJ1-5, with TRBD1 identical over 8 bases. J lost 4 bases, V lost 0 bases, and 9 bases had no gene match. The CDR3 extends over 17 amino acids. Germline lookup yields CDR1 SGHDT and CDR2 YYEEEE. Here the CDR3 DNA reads TGTGCCAGCAGCTTGGGGGATGGGACAGGTTCAAATCAGCCCCAGCATTTT. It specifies CASSLGDGTGSNQPQHF.

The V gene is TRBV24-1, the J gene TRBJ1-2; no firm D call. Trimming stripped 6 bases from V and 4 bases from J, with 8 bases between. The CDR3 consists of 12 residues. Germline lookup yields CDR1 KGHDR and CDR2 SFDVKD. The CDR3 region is CATSNQVYGYTF. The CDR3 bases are TGTGCCACCAGTAACCAGGTCTATGGCTACACCTTC.

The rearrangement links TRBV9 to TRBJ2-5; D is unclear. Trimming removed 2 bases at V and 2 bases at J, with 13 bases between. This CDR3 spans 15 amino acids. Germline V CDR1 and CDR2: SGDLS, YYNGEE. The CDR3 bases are TGTGCCAGCAGCGTGACAACCGGGCCGCAAGAGACCCAGTACTTC. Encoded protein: CASSVTTGPQETQYF.